Listed below are T cell receptor beta chains from one sample, sequenced in a study of blood T cell repertoires in COVID-19. Generated by immunoSEQ multiplex PCR, the TCRdb table keeps only in-frame clones and is missing some. The sample carries tens of thousands of clones, roughly 70% recorded once. Source material: peripheral blood. These receptors were taken from a man in his 70s with acute or convalescent COVID-19. Each CDR3 is given with its conserved first and last residue. Each record gives: V gene, J gene, clone size, D gene, CDR3 protein, CDR3 DNA. The D gene is left open where the match is weak. Clone size is stated in some rows and not others, as once, few, many or a class when expanded.

TRBV28	TRBJ2-1	once	TRBD2	CASSSAGAYNEQFF	TGTGCCAGCAGTTCCGCGGGAGCCTACAATGAGCAGTTCTTC
TRBV3-1/TRBV3-2	TRBJ2-4	NA	NA	CASSQGLGGIQYF	TGTGCCAGCAGCCAAGGACTCGGAGGGATTCAGTACTTC
TRBV3-1/TRBV3-2	TRBJ2-7	NA	NA	CASSQASGYEQYF	TGTGCCAGCAGCCAAGCCTCAGGGTACGAGCAGTACTTC
TRBV29-1	TRBJ2-2	NA	NA	CSAGETKAGELFF	TGCAGCGCCGGGGAAACGAAAGCCGGGGAGCTGTTTTTT
TRBV7-2	TRBJ2-7	NA	NA	CASSLGGSGLASREQYF	TGTGCCAGCAGCTTAGGAGGGTCGGGCCTAGCCAGTCGGGAGCAGTACTTC
TRBV6-5	TRBJ2-3	NA	TRBD2	CASSYYLAGEDTQYF	TGTGCCAGCAGTTACTACCTAGCGGGAGAGGATACGCAGTATTTT
TRBV28	TRBJ1-1	NA	TRBD1	CASTLYSLPGTGANTEAFF	TGTGCCAGCACCTTATATTCCCTCCCGGGGACAGGGGCGAACACTGAAGCTTTCTTT
TRBV2	TRBJ1-1	NA	NA	CASKTPPGGTGTEAFF	TGTGCCAGCAAGACGCCCCCGGGGGGGACGGGCACTGAAGCTTTCTTT
TRBV5-4	TRBJ2-3	once	NA	CASSLYGKSTDTQYF	TGTGCCAGCAGCTTGTACGGGAAAAGCACAGATACGCAGTATTTT
TRBV19	TRBJ2-3	NA	TRBD2	CASRSSGGRHTDTQYF	TGTGCCAGTAGAAGTAGCGGGGGGCGCCACACAGATACGCAGTATTTT
TRBV11-2	TRBJ2-7	NA	NA	CASSLGWRAYEQYF	TGTGCCAGCAGCTTAGGGTGGAGGGCCTACGAGCAGTACTTC
TRBV28	TRBJ1-1	NA	TRBD1	CASSLTGIATEAFF	TGTGCCAGCAGTCTGACAGGGATTGCGACTGAAGCTTTCTTT
TRBV6-6	TRBJ1-2	once	NA	CASSRRGGELAGYGYTF	TGTGCCAGCAGTCGCCGGGGGGGTGAACTAGCTGGCTATGGCTACACCTTC